This T cell receptor (beta chain) was documented in a study of blood T cell repertoires in COVID-19 (dated by TCRdb to 2018 to 2020). With regard to the full study: The collaborator samples originated in the United States, Italy and Spain and spanned the acute and convalescent phases of COVID-19. The prospective study material was composed of cDNA or gDNA derived from T cells, B-cell-depleted T cells, or PBMCs. Subjects who had been exposed to COVID-19, were actively infected with it, or had recovered from it provided the deeply sampled blood TCRbeta repertoires that made up the dataset. A freely available public database, intended as a resource for researchers studying the immune response to SARS-CoV-2, is where the repertoires were released. Samples came from the ongoing ImmuneRACE study (first 160 participants) plus 1,254 subjects from 6 global collaborators. A de-identified subject ID, COVID-19 status, age in years and sex were almost always included in the sample metadata. Where available, HLA class I and class II types were taken from metadata supplied by the sample provider and were not determined by assay-based typing.

One collaborating source in Seattle enrolled patients while the patients were actively infected and followed the patients over time throughout the course of disease. Whole blood was collected in K2EDTA tubes by collaborating institutions according to the institutions' own protocols. For TCRbeta analysis, collaborator samples were shipped as frozen whole blood, as isolated PBMCs, or as DNA extracted from either sample type. Summary of the overall study and its limitations: How much clinical and demographic metadata was included differed by source and by participant, and the metadata was provided uncurated.

TCRbeta CDR3 regions were amplified from genomic DNA using the immunoSEQ Assay, a bias-controlled multiplex PCR. Concerning the study's data processing: The number of nucleated cells in each sample was estimated by amplification of reference gene primers within the assay. Sequence reads were collapsed and filtered to measure the absolute abundance of every unique TCRbeta CDR3 rearrangement. Productive Simpson clonality was computed per sample as the square root of Simpson's diversity index over productive rearrangements. TCRdb re-hosts the immuneACCESS table, in-frame sequences only. Its copies lack some clones; in the studies checked, an unresolved V gene accounts for under half of them, and the cause for the rest is not known. That table furnishes V, J and clone size, whereas the DNA furnished D and trimming. The sample contains roughly 70,000 clones, about 90% of them found a single time. Jointly, the top ten make up more than 0.4% of the sample.

Concerning this clone: Its antigen is still unknown. Per-nucleotide qualities are absent, and no much larger clonotype sits a single base away.

The germline V gene (reference sequence) specifies LNHDA as CDR1 and SQIVND as CDR2. V is shortened by 5 bases, J by 0 bases, and the region joining them spans 11 bases. The cysteine opens and the phenylalanine closes a CDR3 of 15 amino acids. The DNA shown is the 45-base CDR3, in frame from base 1. This receptor was obtained from a man in his fifties or sixties with COVID-19, enrolled during active disease. This receptor chain uses TRBV19 and TRBJ2-1; the D gene remains uncertain. Sequenced sample: peripheral blood. The DNA sequence is given as TGTGCCAGTAGTCTACTGATGAGCTCCTACAATGAGCAGTTCTTC. This is translated as CASSLLMSSYNEQFF.